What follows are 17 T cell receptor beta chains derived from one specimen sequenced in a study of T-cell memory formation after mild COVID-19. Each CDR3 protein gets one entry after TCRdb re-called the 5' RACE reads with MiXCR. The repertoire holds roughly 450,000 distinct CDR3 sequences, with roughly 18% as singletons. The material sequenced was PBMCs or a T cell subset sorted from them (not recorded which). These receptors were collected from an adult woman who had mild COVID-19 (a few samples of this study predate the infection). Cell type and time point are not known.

CDR3 loop: CAWSSAGWEQYF. CDR3 nucleotides: TGTGCCTGGAGTTCAGCAGGGTGGGAGCAGTACTTC. This rearrangement joins TRBV30 to TRBJ2-7, with D possibly matching TRBD1 (5 bases). The CDR3 length is 12 residues. Germline lookup yields CDR1 GTSNPN and CDR2 SVGIG (reference sequence). Trimming removed 2 bases at V and 7 bases at J, with 12 bases between.

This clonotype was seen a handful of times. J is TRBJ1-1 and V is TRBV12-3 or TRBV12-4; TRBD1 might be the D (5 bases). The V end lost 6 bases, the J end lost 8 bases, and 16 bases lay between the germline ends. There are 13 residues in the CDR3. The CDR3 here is CASSLRGIGEAFF. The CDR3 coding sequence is TGTGCCAGCAGCCTCCGGGGGATCGGGGAAGCTTTCTTT.

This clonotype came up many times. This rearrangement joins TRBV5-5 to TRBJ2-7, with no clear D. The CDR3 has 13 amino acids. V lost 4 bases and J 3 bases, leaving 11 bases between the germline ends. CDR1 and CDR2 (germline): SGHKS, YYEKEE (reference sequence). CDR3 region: CASSRSVGYEQYF. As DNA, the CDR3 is TGTGCCAGCAGCCGCTCGGTTGGCTACGAGCAGTACTTC.

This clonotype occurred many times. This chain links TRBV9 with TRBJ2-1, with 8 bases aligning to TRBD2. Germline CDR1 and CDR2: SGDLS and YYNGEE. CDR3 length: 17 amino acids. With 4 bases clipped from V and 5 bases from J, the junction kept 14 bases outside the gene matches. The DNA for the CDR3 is TGTGCCAGCAGCCCAAGGGGTAGCGGGGCGGCAAACAATGAGCAGTTCTTC. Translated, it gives CASSPRGSGAANNEQFF. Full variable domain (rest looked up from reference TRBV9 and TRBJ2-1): DSGVTQTPKHLITATGQRVTLRCSPRSGDLSVYWYQQSLDQGLQFLIQYYNGEERAKGNILERFSAQQFPDLHSELNLSSLELGDSALYFCASSPRGSGAANNEQFFGPGTRLTVL.

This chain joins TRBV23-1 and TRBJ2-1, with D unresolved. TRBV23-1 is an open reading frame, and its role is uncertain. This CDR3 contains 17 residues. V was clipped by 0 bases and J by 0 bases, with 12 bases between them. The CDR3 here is CASSQSAVGGSYNEQFF. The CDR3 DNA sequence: TGCGCCAGCAGTCAATCGGCCGTCGGTGGCTCCTACAATGAGCAGTTCTTC.

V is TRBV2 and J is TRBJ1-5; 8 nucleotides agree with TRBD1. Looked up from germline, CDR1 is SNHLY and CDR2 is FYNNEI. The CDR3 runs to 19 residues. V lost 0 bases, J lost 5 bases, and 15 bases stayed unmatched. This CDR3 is CASSEALPTGQGGYQPQHF. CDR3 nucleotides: TGTGCCAGCAGTGAAGCGCTCCCCACCGGACAGGGCGGCTATCAGCCCCAGCATTTT.

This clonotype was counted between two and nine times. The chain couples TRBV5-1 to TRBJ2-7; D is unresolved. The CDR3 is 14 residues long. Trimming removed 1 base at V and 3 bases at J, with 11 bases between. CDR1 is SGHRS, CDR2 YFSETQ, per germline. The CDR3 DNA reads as TGCGCCAGCAGCTTGAGGCAGGCGAACTACGAGCAGTACTTC. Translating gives CASSLRQANYEQYF.

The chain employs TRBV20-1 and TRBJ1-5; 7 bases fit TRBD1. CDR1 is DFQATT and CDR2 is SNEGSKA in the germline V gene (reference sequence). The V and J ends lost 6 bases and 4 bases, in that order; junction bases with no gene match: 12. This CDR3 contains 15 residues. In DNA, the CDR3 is TGCAGTGCCCAGACAGGGTGGGGTGGGAATCAGCCCCAGCATTTT. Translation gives CSAQTGWGGNQPQHF.

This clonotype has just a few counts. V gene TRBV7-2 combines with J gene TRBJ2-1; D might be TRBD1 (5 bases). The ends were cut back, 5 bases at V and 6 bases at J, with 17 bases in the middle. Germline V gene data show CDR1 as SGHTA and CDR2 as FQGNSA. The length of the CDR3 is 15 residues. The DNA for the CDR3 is TGTGCCAGCAGCCTTCGTGGACAAATTTCCAATGAGCAGTTCTTC. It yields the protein CASSLRGQISNEQFF.

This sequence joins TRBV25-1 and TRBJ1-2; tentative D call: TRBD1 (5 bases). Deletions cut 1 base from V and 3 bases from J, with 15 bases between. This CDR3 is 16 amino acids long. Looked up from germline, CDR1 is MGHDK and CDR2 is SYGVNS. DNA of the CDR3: TGTGCCAGCAGTGAATCAGGGACCCGAGGCGACTATGGCTACACCTTC. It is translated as CASSESGTRGDYGYTF.

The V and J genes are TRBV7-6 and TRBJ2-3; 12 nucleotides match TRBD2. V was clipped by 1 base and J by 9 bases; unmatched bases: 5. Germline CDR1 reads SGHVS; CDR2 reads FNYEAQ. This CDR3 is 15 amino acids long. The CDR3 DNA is TGTGCCAGCAGCTTAGACACTAGCGGGGGGATGACGCAGTATTTT. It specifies CASSLDTSGGMTQYF.

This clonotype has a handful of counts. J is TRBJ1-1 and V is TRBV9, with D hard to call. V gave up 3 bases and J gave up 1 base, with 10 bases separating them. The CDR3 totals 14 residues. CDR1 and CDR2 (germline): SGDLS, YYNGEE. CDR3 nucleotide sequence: TGTGCCAGCAGCGCACAACCCAGGAACACTGAAGCTTTCTTT. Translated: CASSAQPRNTEAFF.

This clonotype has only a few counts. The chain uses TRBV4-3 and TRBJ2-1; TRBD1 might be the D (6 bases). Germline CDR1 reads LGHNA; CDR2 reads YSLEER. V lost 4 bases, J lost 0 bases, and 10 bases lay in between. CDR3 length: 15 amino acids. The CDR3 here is CASSPKTGSYNEQFF. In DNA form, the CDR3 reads TGCGCCAGCAGCCCTAAGACAGGCTCCTACAATGAGCAGTTCTTC.

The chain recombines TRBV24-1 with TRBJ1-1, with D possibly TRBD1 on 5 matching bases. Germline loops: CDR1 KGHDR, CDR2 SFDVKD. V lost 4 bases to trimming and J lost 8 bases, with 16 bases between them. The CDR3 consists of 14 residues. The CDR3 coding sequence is TGTGCCACCAGTGACCAGCGGGCAGGGCCAGAAGCTTTCTTT. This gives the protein CATSDQRAGPEAFF.

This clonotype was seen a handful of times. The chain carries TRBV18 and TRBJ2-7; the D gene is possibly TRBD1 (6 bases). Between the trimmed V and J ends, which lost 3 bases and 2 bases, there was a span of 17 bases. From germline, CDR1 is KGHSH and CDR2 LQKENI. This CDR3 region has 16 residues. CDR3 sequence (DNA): TGTGCCAGCTCACCCCGACCGGGACACCGTACCTACGAGCAGTACTTC. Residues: CASSPRPGHRTYEQYF.

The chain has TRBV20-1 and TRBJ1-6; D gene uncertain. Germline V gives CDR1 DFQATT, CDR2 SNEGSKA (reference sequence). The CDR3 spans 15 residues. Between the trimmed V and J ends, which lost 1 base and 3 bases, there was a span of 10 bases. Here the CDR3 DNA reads TGCAGTGCTAGAGTATCCGGGCACTATAATTCACCCCTCCACTTT. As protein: CSARVSGHYNSPLHF.

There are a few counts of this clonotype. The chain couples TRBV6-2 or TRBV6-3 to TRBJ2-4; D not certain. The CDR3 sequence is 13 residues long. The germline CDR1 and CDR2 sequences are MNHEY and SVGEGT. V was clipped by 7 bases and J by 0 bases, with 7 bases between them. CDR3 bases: TGTGCCAGCAATGATTTAGCCAAAAACATTCAGTACTTC. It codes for CASNDLAKNIQYF.